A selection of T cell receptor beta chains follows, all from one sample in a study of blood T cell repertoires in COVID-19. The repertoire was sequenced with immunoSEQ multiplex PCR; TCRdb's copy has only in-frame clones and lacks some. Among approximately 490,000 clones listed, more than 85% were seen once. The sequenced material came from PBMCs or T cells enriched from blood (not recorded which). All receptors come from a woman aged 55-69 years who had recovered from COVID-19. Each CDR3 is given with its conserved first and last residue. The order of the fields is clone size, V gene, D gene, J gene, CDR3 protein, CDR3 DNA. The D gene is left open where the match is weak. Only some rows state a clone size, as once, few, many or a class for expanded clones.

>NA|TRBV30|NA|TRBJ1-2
CAWRPTGGRDGYTF
TGTGCCTGGAGACCCACGGGAGGGCGGGATGGCTACACCTTC
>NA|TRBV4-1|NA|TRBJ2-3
CASSQLTDTQYF
TGCGCCAGCAGCCAATTAACAGATACGCAGTATTTT
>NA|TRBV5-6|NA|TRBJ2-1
CASSLTGVSNEQFF
TGTGCCAGCAGCCTAACAGGAGTTTCCAATGAGCAGTTCTTC
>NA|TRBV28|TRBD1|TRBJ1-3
CASSLYTGGSGNTIYF
TGTGCCAGCAGTTTATATACAGGGGGCTCTGGAAACACCATATATTTT
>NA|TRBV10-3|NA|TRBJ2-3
CAISDRSTDTQYF
TGTGCCATCAGTGACAGGAGCACAGATACGCAGTATTTT
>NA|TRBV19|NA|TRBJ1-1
CATKTLLAEAFF
TGTGCCACAAAGACCCTTCTAGCTGAAGCTTTCTTT
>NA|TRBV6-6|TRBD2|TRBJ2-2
CASSGLAGTNTGELFF
TGTGCCAGCAGTGGACTAGCGGGAACGAACACCGGGGAGCTGTTTTTT
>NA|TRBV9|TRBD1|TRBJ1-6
CASSVGGTGNSPLHF
TGTGCCAGCAGCGTAGGCGGGACAGGAAATTCACCCCTCCACTTT
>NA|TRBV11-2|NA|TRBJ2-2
CASSSRNTGELFF
TGTGCCAGCAGCTCCCGTAACACCGGGGAGCTGTTTTTT
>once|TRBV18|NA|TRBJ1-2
CASSPTGTWGYTF
TGTGCCAGCTCACCGACAGGCACGTGGGGCTACACCTTC
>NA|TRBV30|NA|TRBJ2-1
CAWSVLASDEQFF
TGTGCCTGGAGTGTCTTAGCCTCCGATGAGCAGTTCTTC
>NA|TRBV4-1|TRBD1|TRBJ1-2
CASGTGQGYTF
TGCGCCAGCGGGACAGGGCAAGGCTACACCTTC
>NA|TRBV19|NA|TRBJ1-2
CASSSPRTGGSYGYTF
TGTGCCAGTAGTAGCCCACGGACGGGAGGATCCTATGGCTACACCTTC
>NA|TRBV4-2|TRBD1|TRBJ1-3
CASSQGPTGNGNTIYF
TGTGCCAGCAGCCAAGGCCCGACAGGGAATGGAAACACCATATATTTT
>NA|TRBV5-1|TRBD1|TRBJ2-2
CASSPGTGVDGELFF
TGCGCCAGCAGCCCGGGGACAGGGGTTGACGGGGAGCTGTTTTTT
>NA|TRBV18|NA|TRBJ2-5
CASSPTLVGRETQYF
TGTGCCAGCTCACCGACTCTGGTAGGGAGGGAGACCCAGTACTTC